This T cell receptor (beta chain) originates from a study of cytomegalovirus exposure and HLA in healthy donors. Overall study: There were about 85 million unique TCRs (from HLA-typed donors) in an early data release. The study, taken as a whole, reports: Sequencing likely generated an artifact that appeared as a cluster of highly shared sequence variants.

Healthy bone marrow donors formed the donor group. The PCR used 60 Vbeta and 13 Jbeta primers. The method was immunoSEQ multiplex PCR; TCRdb's version includes in-frame clones alone and lacks a portion of them. The repertoire holds under 250,000 clones, with approximately 82% as singletons. About this clone itself: Its antigen is unidentified.

Germline V gene data show CDR1 as SGHTS and CDR2 as YDEGEE. The CDR3 consists of 15 residues. The V end lost 1 base, the J end lost 0 bases, and 8 bases lay between the germline ends. The chain uses TRBV5-8 and TRBJ1-5; no firm D call. The sequenced material came from PBMCs. This receptor was identified in a male donor in good health and CMV-seronegative. In DNA form, the CDR3 reads TGTGCCAGCAGCTTGAGGGCGGGTAGCAATCAGCCCCAGCATTTT. It specifies CASSLRAGSNQPQHF.